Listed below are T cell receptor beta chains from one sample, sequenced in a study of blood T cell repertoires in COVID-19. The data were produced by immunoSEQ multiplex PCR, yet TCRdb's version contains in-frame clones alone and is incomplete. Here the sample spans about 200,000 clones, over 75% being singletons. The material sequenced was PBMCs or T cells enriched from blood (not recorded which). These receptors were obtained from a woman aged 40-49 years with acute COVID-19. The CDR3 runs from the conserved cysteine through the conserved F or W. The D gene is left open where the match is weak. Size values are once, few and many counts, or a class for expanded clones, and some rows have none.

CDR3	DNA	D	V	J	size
CASSLMDRGLTGELFF	TGTGCCAGCAGCTTAATGGACAGGGGCCTCACCGGGGAGCTGTTTTTT	TRBD1	TRBV5-6	TRBJ2-2	-
CASSLGSGGPLSEQYF	TGCGCCAGCAGCTTGGGGAGCGGGGGGCCCCTCAGCGAGCAGTACTTC	TRBD2	TRBV5-1	TRBJ2-7	-
CASSRLKGSGELFF	TGTGCCAGCAGCCGGCTTAAGGGGTCCGGGGAGCTGTTTTTT	-	TRBV5-8	TRBJ2-2	many
CASSVSSSSKDTQYF	TGTGCCAGCAGCGTAAGTTCTAGCAGTAAGGATACGCAGTATTTT	-	TRBV9	TRBJ2-3	-
CASSPTPDRGNSPLHF	TGCGCCAGCAGCCCGACCCCAGACAGGGGCAATTCACCCCTCCACTTT	TRBD1	TRBV5-1	TRBJ1-6	-
CASSLFSSGSYNEQFF	TGTGCCAGCAGCTTATTTTCTAGCGGGAGTTACAATGAGCAGTTCTTC	TRBD2	TRBV11-3	TRBJ2-1	-
CASSQAPGGFLRTGELFF	TGTGCCAGCAGCCAAGCACCAGGGGGCTTCCTTCGGACCGGGGAGCTGTTTTTT	TRBD1	TRBV3-1/TRBV3-2	TRBJ2-2	-
CASSEGLSLSYEQYF	TGTGCCAGCAGTGAAGGACTGTCACTCTCCTACGAGCAGTACTTC	-	TRBV6-1	TRBJ2-7	-
CASSLGTGSSYEQYF	TGTGCCAGCAGCTTAGGGACAGGCAGCTCCTACGAGCAGTACTTC	TRBD1	TRBV7-9	TRBJ2-7	-
CASSLDGGSFRTGELFF	TGTGCCAGCAGCTTAGACGGAGGGTCTTTTCGGACCGGGGAGCTGTTTTTT	-	TRBV7-3	TRBJ2-2	-
CASSIFGGEAFF	TGTGCCAGTAGTATATTCGGGGGAGAGGCTTTCTTT	-	TRBV19	TRBJ1-1	once
CASSITGGPYNEQFF	TGTGCCAGTAGTATCACGGGGGGGCCTTACAATGAGCAGTTCTTC	TRBD2	TRBV19	TRBJ2-1	-
CATSPHFREEAFF	TGTGCCACCAGCCCCCACTTCCGGGAAGAAGCTTTCTTT	-	TRBV15	TRBJ1-1	-
CASSEGQATDTQYF	TGTGCCAGCAGTGAGGGACAGGCCACAGATACGCAGTATTTT	TRBD1	TRBV6-4	TRBJ2-3	-
CASSDGSGGKTQYF	TGTGCCAGCAGTGATGGTTCCGGAGGGAAGACCCAGTACTTC	-	TRBV6-1	TRBJ2-5	few
CSASPYNSNQPQHF	TGCAGTGCTAGTCCGTACAATAGCAATCAGCCCCAGCATTTT	-	TRBV20-1	TRBJ1-5	-
CASSLHGRAPEAFF	TGTGCCAGCAGTCTACATGGCAGGGCCCCTGAAGCTTTCTTT	-	TRBV6-5	TRBJ1-1	-
CASSERLAGGVQDTQYF	TGCGCCAGCAGCGAGAGACTAGCGGGAGGGGTTCAGGATACGCAGTATTTT	TRBD2	TRBV4-1	TRBJ2-3	-
CASRPPTGIGTEAFF	TGTGCCAGCAGGCCACCAACAGGGATTGGCACTGAAGCTTTCTTT	-	TRBV6-6	TRBJ1-1	-
CASSGDTQYF	TGTGCCAGCAGCGGAGATACGCAGTATTTT	-	TRBV6-5	TRBJ2-3	-
CASSLVGRYTGELFF	TGTGCCAGCAGCTTAGTTGGCAGGTACACCGGGGAGCTGTTTTTT	-	TRBV7-2	TRBJ2-2	-
CASSIMGLSEKLFF	TGTGCCAGTAGTATCATGGGACTTAGTGAAAAACTGTTTTTT	-	TRBV19	TRBJ1-4	-
CASSSAGTSGRYEQFF	TGTGCCAGCAGCTCCGCCGGGACTAGCGGGAGGTATGAGCAGTTCTTC	TRBD2	TRBV9	TRBJ2-1	-
CASSEVGRLAGNTIYF	TGTGCCAGCAGTGAAGTGGGCCGGTTAGCTGGAAACACCATATATTTT	-	TRBV2	TRBJ1-3	-
CASSLRSDTQYF	TGTGCCAGCAGCTTACGTAGCGATACGCAGTATTTT	-	TRBV5-4	TRBJ2-3	-
CATGQDSNQPQHF	TGTGCCACGGGACAGGATAGCAATCAGCCCCAGCATTTT	TRBD1	TRBV24-1	TRBJ1-5	once
CASSQEGGISHYEQYF	TGTGCCAGCAGCCAAGAGGGGGGGATTTCCCACTACGAGCAGTACTTC	TRBD2	TRBV4-2	TRBJ2-7	-
CASSLAYRGQVEQFF	TGTGCCAGCAGCTTAGCGTACAGGGGGCAGGTTGAGCAGTTCTTC	TRBD1	TRBV11-2	TRBJ2-1	-